This T cell receptor beta chain comes out of a study of vaccination effects on CD4 cells after COVID-19. Remarks on this clone: Its target is not known.

TCRdb's table, derived via immunoSEQ multiplex PCR, lists solely in-frame clones and lacks some. The sample shows 45,000 or so clones, 75% to 80% of them seen only once. Study-wide findings and caveats: The study found marked clonal contraction of infection- and vaccine-induced clones late after vaccination. The study enrolled few convalescent patients and sampled no early post-infection timepoints.

It was after approximately 11 days of culture that CD4+ T cells were isolated. The sequences come from CD4+ T cells from PBMCs cultured without peptide, collected before COVID-19 vaccination. This TCR derives from a human donor who had a prior SARS-CoV-2 infection.

CDR3 region: CASSYSIVGTMNEQFF. The DNA of the CDR3 is TGTGCCAGCAGTTACTCGATTGTTGGGACTATGAATGAGCAGTTCTTC. J is TRBJ2-1 and V is TRBV6-2 or TRBV6-3; 7 bases are a match to TRBD2. The CDR3 runs 16 residues. V was pared by 0 bases and J by 7 bases, with 9 bases of the junction left unmatched. Germline values: CDR1 MNHEY, CDR2 SVGEGT.